A selection of T cell receptor beta chains follows, all from one sample in a study of response to subunit inactivated influenza vaccine. Each CDR3 protein gets one entry after TCRdb re-called the RT-PCR reads with MiXCR. The sample shows 450,000 to 500,000 distinct CDR3 sequences, approximately 10% of them seen only once. The input for sequencing was PBMCs from blood, taken about 40 days after vaccination. These receptors were collected from a man aged 45 to 65 who received an inactivated influenza vaccine. The CDR3 runs from the conserved cysteine through the conserved F or W. The D gene is left open where the match is weak. Clone size, where shown, is once, few, many, or a class for clones that have expanded.

cdr3_nt cdr3_aa d_call j_call v_call clone_size cdr3_length
TGTGCCAGCAGCACTTTCGCGGGTGATACGCAGTATTTT CASSTFAGDTQYF NA TRBJ2-3 TRBV11-3 NA 13
TGTGCCAGCAGCATATCTGGGGAGGAAATAGGGCCTTCCTACGAGCAGTACTTC CASSISGEEIGPSYEQYF NA TRBJ2-7 TRBV5-5 NA 18
TGTGCCAGCATCAACCTCGGGGGGGCAGGAGATACGCAGTATTTT CASINLGGAGDTQYF TRBD2 TRBJ2-3 TRBV7-8 many 15
TGTGCCAGCAGCTTTAAGGGCCCCGATCCGCGGTTC CASSFKGPDPRF NA TRBJ2-7 TRBV7-9 few 12
TGCAGTGCACCGACAGGGGTTACGCAGTATTTT CSAPTGVTQYF TRBD1 TRBJ2-3 TRBV20-1 few 11
TGTGCCAGCACCCCCTACACCGGGGAGCTGTTTTTT CASTPYTGELFF NA TRBJ2-2 TRBV12-3/TRBV12-4 many 12
TGTGCCATCACTGCTAGGGGGGATGAGCAGTTCTTC CAITARGDEQFF NA TRBJ2-1 TRBV10-3 NA 12
TGTGCCAGCAGCGCAGATCACTACGAGCAGTACTTC CASSADHYEQYF NA TRBJ2-7 TRBV7-9 many 12
TGTGCCAGCAGTCCAAGCGCTACTCATGAGCAGTTCTTC CASSPSATHEQFF NA TRBJ2-1 TRBV12-3/TRBV12-4 few 13
TGTGCCAGCAGTTTTGGACAGGGGGCCTTTAGCACAGATACGCAGTATTTT CASSFGQGAFSTDTQYF TRBD1 TRBJ2-3 TRBV28 NA 17
TGTGCCATCAGTGAAACGGGACTAGCATATGAGCAGTTCTTC CAISETGLAYEQFF TRBD2 TRBJ2-1 TRBV10-3 NA 14
TGTGCCACCAGCAGAGCCTACAGGGAGAACACCGGGGAGCTGTTTTTT CATSRAYRENTGELFF NA TRBJ2-2 TRBV15 few 16
TGCGCCAGCAGCTTGGTATCCGGCCTAGCGGGAGTCGTCCCGCAATCCTACAATGAGCAGTTCTTC CASSLVSGLAGVVPQSYNEQFF TRBD2 TRBJ2-1 TRBV5-1 many 22
TGCAGCGTTGAAAAGGGGTACAATGAGCAGTTCTTC CSVEKGYNEQFF NA TRBJ2-1 TRBV29-1 NA 12
TGTGCCAGCAAGCGTGGTACCAGTCGAACCGGGGAGCTGTTTTTT CASKRGTSRTGELFF NA TRBJ2-2 TRBV6-1 NA 15
TGTGCCAGCAGACCTAGCGGGAGTTACGAGCAGTACTTC CASRPSGSYEQYF TRBD2 TRBJ2-7 TRBV12-3/TRBV12-4 many 13
TGTGCCAGCAGCGGGTGGGAAAACATTCAGTACTTC CASSGWENIQYF NA TRBJ2-4 TRBV6-2/TRBV6-3 NA 12
TGTGCCAGCAGCTTCGGGCCCACAGATACGCAGTATTTT CASSFGPTDTQYF NA TRBJ2-3 TRBV11-2 few 13
TGTGCCAGCAGCCCGGATATCCAACATCAGCCCCAGCATTTT CASSPDIQHQPQHF NA TRBJ1-5 TRBV12-3/TRBV12-4 many 14
TGTGCCAGCAGTTCGGACGGGGGGTACAGTGAGCAGTTCTTC CASSSDGGYSEQFF TRBD2 TRBJ2-1 TRBV12-3/TRBV12-4 few 14
TGTGCCAGCAGCTTTGGGGACAGGGCGGGCTACACCTTC CASSFGDRAGYTF TRBD1 TRBJ1-2 TRBV7-8 NA 13
TGTGCCAGCAGCGCGTCGGGGGGCCAAGAGACCCAGTACTTC CASSASGGQETQYF TRBD2 TRBJ2-5 TRBV5-4 few 14
TGTGCCAGCAGCCTGGACAGGGGGTCTTACAATGAGCAGTTCTTC CASSLDRGSYNEQFF TRBD1 TRBJ2-1 TRBV12-3/TRBV12-4 many 15
TGCAGTCTTTCTCCCCTGACTAGCGGGGGGGCGGGATACAATGAGCAGTTCTTC CSLSPLTSGGAGYNEQFF TRBD2 TRBJ2-1 TRBV20-1 NA 18
TGCAGCGTACGTGGCAGGTCCGTCAGTGAAGCTTTCTTT CSVRGRSVSEAFF NA TRBJ1-1 TRBV29-1 NA 13
TGTGCCAGCAGCTTAGAATGGGGCCCCTACGAGCAGTACTTC CASSLEWGPYEQYF NA TRBJ2-7 TRBV7-2 few 14
TGCGCCAGCAGCCCAGGACAGGGGAAAGGCTACACCTTC CASSPGQGKGYTF TRBD1 TRBJ1-2 TRBV5-1 few 13
TGTGCCAGCAGCGTAGCTCCACAGGGTTACACTGAAGCTTTCTTT CASSVAPQGYTEAFF NA TRBJ1-1 TRBV9 few 15
TGTGCCAGCAGTTTAGCCCTGACTAGTCGTAGCACAGATACGCAGTATTTT CASSLALTSRSTDTQYF NA TRBJ2-3 TRBV28 NA 17
TGCAGTGCTAGGACTAGCGGGAGGGGGGAGACCCAGTACTTC CSARTSGRGETQYF TRBD2 TRBJ2-5 TRBV20-1 many 14
TGCAGTGCTAGAGTGGGCTTCGGTGGCTACACCTTC CSARVGFGGYTF NA TRBJ1-2 TRBV20-1 NA 12
TGCAGTGCTAGAGGCCTTGGAGCTTTTTTACCCGAGCAGTACTTC CSARGLGAFLPEQYF NA TRBJ2-7 TRBV20-1 few 15
TGTGCCAGCAGCTTAGGGGTAGCGGGAGAGGCAGATACGCAGTATTTT CASSLGVAGEADTQYF TRBD2 TRBJ2-3 TRBV11-2 many 16
TGCAGTGCTGGCTTAGGGGGCTCCTACGAGCAGTACTTC CSAGLGGSYEQYF NA TRBJ2-7 TRBV20-1 many 13
TGTGCCAGCGGTAGCGGGGTCCGTTCCCAGTACTTC CASGSGVRSQYF TRBD2 TRBJ2-5 TRBV6-5 few 12
TGTGCCAGCAGTATACAGCCTAGGACAGGGGCAGGTTACGAGCAGTACTTC CASSIQPRTGAGYEQYF TRBD1 TRBJ2-7 TRBV6-5 many 17
TGCAGTGCTCCCCGGGGGCAGGGGAATACGCAGTATTTT CSAPRGQGNTQYF NA TRBJ2-3 TRBV20-1 few 13
TGCAGTGCTAGACTAGCGGGGGAACTATTCTACGAGCAGTACTTC CSARLAGELFYEQYF TRBD2 TRBJ2-7 TRBV20-1 NA 15
TGTGCCAGCAGTTGGGGCCAGGGGCCGTACACTGAAGCTTTCTTT CASSWGQGPYTEAFF NA TRBJ1-1 TRBV12-3/TRBV12-4 many 15
TGCAGTGCTAGAGAGCAACCTGGGGCCAACGTCCTGACTTTC CSAREQPGANVLTF NA TRBJ2-6 TRBV20-1 few 14
TGTGCCAGCAGCCTCCCTCTGGGTCGGGGGGTATTCTTC CASSLPLGRGVFF TRBD2 TRBJ2-1 TRBV7-2 few 13
TGTGCCAGCGGACCAACGGGAGGACCCTACTCCGAGCAGTACTTC CASGPTGGPYSEQYF TRBD2 TRBJ2-7 TRBV9 NA 15
TGTGCCAGCAGTTACGCAGCCGACACAGATACGCAGTATTTT CASSYAADTDTQYF NA TRBJ2-3 TRBV6-5 few 14
TGCGCCAGCAGCCAAGATGGGACAGGGCGCCATCAGCCCCAGCATTTT CASSQDGTGRHQPQHF TRBD1 TRBJ1-5 TRBV4-1 few 16
TGCAGCGTTGAGGCTAGCGGGGGGCGGGATACGCAGTATTTT CSVEASGGRDTQYF TRBD2 TRBJ2-3 TRBV29-1 many 14
TGTGCCAGCAGTTTAACAGCACATAATGAAAAACTGTTTTTT CASSLTAHNEKLFF NA TRBJ1-4 TRBV12-3/TRBV12-4 few 14
TGTGCCAGCAGTGGACCGGGACTAGCCGACAATGAGCAGTTCTTC CASSGPGLADNEQFF TRBD2 TRBJ2-1 TRBV6-1 few 15
TGCGCCAGCAGCCCTTACAGGGGGCCCATGAACACTGAAGCTTTCTTT CASSPYRGPMNTEAFF TRBD1 TRBJ1-1 TRBV4-1 NA 16
TGTGCCAGCAGAACAGGGGCAGGCGGAGCTTTCTTT CASRTGAGGAFF TRBD1 TRBJ1-1 TRBV12-3/TRBV12-4 many 12
TGTGCCAGCGGCCAGCGACCCAACGAGCAGTACTTC CASGQRPNEQYF NA TRBJ2-7 TRBV12-3/TRBV12-4 NA 12
TGTGCCACCAGCAGAGATCACGGTTATGAAGCTTTCTTT CATSRDHGYEAFF NA TRBJ1-1 TRBV15 few 13
TGCAGTGCTAGGAGGGTACCGTCCTATAATTCACCCCTCCACTTT CSARRVPSYNSPLHF NA TRBJ1-6 TRBV20-1 few 15
TGTGCCAGTAGTAAGCCGGGACTAGCGGGCTCCTACGAGCAGTACTTC CASSKPGLAGSYEQYF TRBD2 TRBJ2-7 TRBV19 once 16